Below, 12 T cell receptor beta chains from the same sample are listed, as sequenced in a study of post-analysis software for immune sequencing data. Study observations and caveats: A handful of TRBV segments were more frequent in patients than controls; TRBV5-6, TRBV5-1 and TRBV20-1 belonged to this group.

Presence of unique molecular identifiers characterized the TCR beta cDNA libraries. Each CDR3 protein gets one entry after TCRdb re-called the PCR reads with MiXCR. Of more than 350,000 distinct CDR3 sequences listed, over 30% are singletons. The antigens of these receptors remain unknown. Sequenced sample: blood. The receptors here all came from a girl aged 2 to 10 with multiple sclerosis.

V usage is TRBV29-1 and J usage is TRBJ1-2, with a weak D call TRBD1 (6 bases). V lost 2 bases and J lost 7, with 14 bases in between. The CDR3 sequence is 13 residues long. From germline, CDR1 is SQVTM and CDR2 ANQGSEA. In nucleotides, the CDR3 is TGCAGCGTTGAACTCTGGGCAGGGGTTGGCTACACCTTC. Translating it yields CSVELWAGVGYTF.

The chain uses TRBV6-5 and TRBJ2-1, with 9 positions matching TRBD2. CDR1 is MNHEY, CDR2 SVGAGI, per germline. Trimming removed 0 bases from V and 9 bases from J; junction bases left unmatched: 9. This CDR3 contains 16 residues. Here the CDR3 reads CASSYSLRGGPGEQFF. The CDR3 DNA follows: TGTGCCAGCAGTTACTCCTTGCGGGGGGGCCCTGGTGAGCAGTTCTTC.

This clonotype showed up just a few times. The chain joins TRBV6-6 to TRBJ2-7; D is unclear. V lost 0 bases and J 9 bases, leaving 6 bases between the germline ends. Germline CDR1 reads MNHNY; CDR2 reads SVGAGI (reference sequence). The CDR3 extends over 11 amino acids. The CDR3 DNA follows: TGTGCCAGCAGTTACTCGGGTGCGCAGTACTTC. Its protein product is CASSYSGAQYF.

The table lists this clonotype with a few counts. This chain connects TRBV20-1 to TRBJ2-1; D remains unclear. Deletions cut 5 bases from V and 3 bases from J, with 8 bases between. CDR3 length: 12 residues. Germline loops: CDR1 DFQATT, CDR2 SNEGSKA (reference sequence). The CDR3 loop reads CSAQISYNEQFF. CDR3 nucleotides: TGCAGTGCTCAGATCAGCTACAATGAGCAGTTCTTC.

This clonotype has ten or more counts. In DNA form, the CDR3 reads TGCAGCGCACGGGGTCAGGAGACCCAGTACTTC. Translation gives CSARGQETQYF. The chain is built from TRBV20-1 and TRBJ2-5, with D perhaps matching TRBD2 (5 bases). The length of the CDR3 is 11 residues. Germline CDR1 is DFQATT and CDR2 is SNEGSKA (reference sequence).

The V and J genes are TRBV20-1 and TRBJ2-3; TRBD2 matches at 12 bases. V lost 3 bases, J lost 1 base, and 5 bases stayed unmatched. CDR1 and CDR2 from the germline V gene are DFQATT and SNEGSKA (reference sequence). CDR3 length: 16 amino acids. The CDR3 protein is CSASGGLAGRTDTQYF. The CDR3 region has the DNA TGCAGTGCTAGCGGGGGACTAGCGGGCCGCACAGATACGCAGTATTTT.

This clonotype was observed a few times. This chain connects TRBV4-1 to TRBJ2-5, with 9 bases aligning to TRBD1. Germline V gene lookup returns CDR1 MGHRA and CDR2 YSYEKL. The length of the CDR3 is 16 residues. The V segment lost 4 bases and the J segment 5 bases; nucleotides outside the gene matches: 11. CDR3 coding DNA: TGCGCCAGCAGCCTGATGGGACAGGGACTTGATGAGACCCAGTACTTC. Its translation: CASSLMGQGLDETQYF.

V and J are TRBV7-2 and TRBJ1-6; D gene unclear. Germline CDR1 and CDR2: SGHTA and FQGNSA. Trimming shortened V by 0 bases and J by 6 bases, and 6 bases separated the two germline ends. The CDR3 has 14 residues. CDR3 nucleotide sequence: TGTGCCAGCAGCTTAGCTACTACTAATTCACCCCTCCACTTT. Encoded protein: CASSLATTNSPLHF.

This clonotype turned up a few times. The rearrangement uses TRBV28 and TRBJ2-7; 8 nucleotides align to TRBD2. The germline V gene encodes CDR1 MDHEN and CDR2 SYDVKM. V was pared by 8 bases and J by 2 bases, with 11 bases of the junction left unmatched. CDR3 size: 15 residues. CDR3 sequence reads: CASQQRGSPPYEQYF. The DNA of the CDR3 is TGTGCCAGCCAACAGCGGGGGTCACCTCCCTACGAGCAGTACTTC.

This clonotype was picked up a small number of times. V and J are TRBV12-3 or TRBV12-4 and TRBJ2-7, with 7 positions matching TRBD1. Germline trimming cut 1 base from V and 5 bases from J; bases unmatched to any gene: 8. This CDR3 contains 15 residues. In DNA, the CDR3 is TGTGCCAGCAGTTTAGTGGTAGGGGGCAACCACGAGCAGTACTTC. Translating it yields CASSLVVGGNHEQYF.

The J gene is TRBJ2-7, the V gene TRBV28; the match to TRBD1 covers 8 bases. The CDR3 is 15 amino acids. V trimming: 2 bases; J trimming: 1 base; junction bases outside the gene matches: 4. Germline lookup yields CDR1 MDHEN and CDR2 SYDVKM. The CDR3 loop reads CASSLPDRESYEQYF. The CDR3 bases are TGTGCCAGCAGTTTACCGGACAGGGAATCCTACGAGCAGTACTTC.

This clonotype has just a few counts. This chain uses TRBV12-3 or TRBV12-4 with TRBJ2-3; 11 positions match TRBD2. The CDR3 sequence is 16 residues long. J was trimmed by 2 bases and V by 5 bases; bases with no gene match: 6. For the CDR3, the DNA is TGTGCCAGCAGTCTCCCTAGCGGGGGGAACACAGATACGCAGTATTTT. As protein: CASSLPSGGNTDTQYF.